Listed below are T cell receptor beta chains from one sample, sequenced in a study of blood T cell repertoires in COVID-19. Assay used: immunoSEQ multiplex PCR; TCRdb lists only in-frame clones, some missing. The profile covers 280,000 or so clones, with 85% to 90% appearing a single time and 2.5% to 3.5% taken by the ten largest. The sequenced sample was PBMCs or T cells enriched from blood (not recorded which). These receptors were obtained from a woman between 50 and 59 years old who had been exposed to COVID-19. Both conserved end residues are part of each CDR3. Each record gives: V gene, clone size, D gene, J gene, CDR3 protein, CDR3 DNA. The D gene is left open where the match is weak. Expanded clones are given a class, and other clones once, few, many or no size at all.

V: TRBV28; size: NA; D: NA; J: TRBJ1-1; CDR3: CASSARYTEAFF; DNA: TGTGCCAGCAGTGCACGGTACACTGAAGCTTTCTTT
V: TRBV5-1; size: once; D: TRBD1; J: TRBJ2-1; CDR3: CASRSSDRVSGNEQFF; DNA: TGCGCCAGCAGGAGCAGTGACAGGGTCTCGGGCAATGAGCAGTTCTTC
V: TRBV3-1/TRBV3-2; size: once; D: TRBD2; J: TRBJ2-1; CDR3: CASSQGGGQFF; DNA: TGTGCCAGCAGCCAAGGCGGGGGGCAGTTCTTC
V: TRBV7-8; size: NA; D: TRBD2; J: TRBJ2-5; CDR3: CASSRAGGASQYF; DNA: TGTGCCAGCAGCCGAGCCGGGGGGGCTTCCCAGTACTTC
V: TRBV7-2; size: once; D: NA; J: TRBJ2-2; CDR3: CASSLVTPGELFF; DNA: TGTGCCAGCAGCTTAGTGACTCCCGGGGAGCTGTTTTTT
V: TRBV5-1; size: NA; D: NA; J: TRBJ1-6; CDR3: CASSPSGDSPLHF; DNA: TGCGCCAGCAGTCCATCAGGCGATTCACCCCTCCACTTT
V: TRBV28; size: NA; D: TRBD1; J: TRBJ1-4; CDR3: CASSSRRTGRNEKLFF; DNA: TGTGCCAGCAGTTCCCGCCGGACAGGGAGAAACGAAAAACTGTTTTTT
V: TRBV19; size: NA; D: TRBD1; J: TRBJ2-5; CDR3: CASSAGQGASGAQYF; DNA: TGTGCCAGTAGTGCGGGACAGGGGGCCTCGGGGGCCCAGTACTTC
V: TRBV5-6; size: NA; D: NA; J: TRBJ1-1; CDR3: CASSPLGAENTEAFF; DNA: TGTGCCAGCAGCCCACTGGGCGCAGAAAACACTGAAGCTTTCTTT
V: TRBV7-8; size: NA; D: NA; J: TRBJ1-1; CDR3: CASSLRQGTPETFF; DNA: TGTGCCAGCAGCTTGCGTCAGGGAACTCCCGAAACTTTCTTT
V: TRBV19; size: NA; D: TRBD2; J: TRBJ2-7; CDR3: CASSVLAGPYEQYF; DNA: TGTGCCAGTAGTGTTCTAGCGGGGCCGTACGAGCAGTACTTC
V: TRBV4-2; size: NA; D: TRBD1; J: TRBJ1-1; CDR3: CASSLSQGADTEAFF; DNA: TGTGCCAGCAGCCTGAGCCAGGGGGCGGACACTGAAGCTTTCTTT
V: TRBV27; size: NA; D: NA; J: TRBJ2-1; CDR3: CASSRGLTVNEQFF; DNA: TGTGCCAGCTCCCGGGGACTTACCGTCAATGAGCAGTTCTTC
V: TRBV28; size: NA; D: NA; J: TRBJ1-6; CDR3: CASSSLEIYNSPLHF; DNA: TGTGCCAGCAGTTCGCTCGAGATCTATAATTCACCCCTCCACTTT
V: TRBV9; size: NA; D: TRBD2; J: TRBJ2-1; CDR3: CASSVAPAGGYNEQFF; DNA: TGTGCCAGCAGCGTAGCCCCAGCGGGGGGCTACAATGAGCAGTTCTTC
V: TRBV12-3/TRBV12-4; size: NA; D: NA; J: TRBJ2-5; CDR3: CATRQGGTQYF; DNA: TGTGCCACCCGACAGGGAGGGACCCAGTACTTC
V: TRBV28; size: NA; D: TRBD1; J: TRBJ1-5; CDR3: CASSWTGNQPQHF; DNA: TGTGCCAGCAGTTGGACAGGGAACCAGCCCCAGCATTTT
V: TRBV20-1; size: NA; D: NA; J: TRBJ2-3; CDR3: CSASGGRIDTQYF; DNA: TGCAGTGCTAGTGGGGGGAGGATAGATACGCAGTATTTT
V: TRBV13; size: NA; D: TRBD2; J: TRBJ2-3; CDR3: CASSATGGTSTDTQYF; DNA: TGTGCCAGCAGCGCTACGGGGGGAACTAGCACAGATACGCAGTATTTT
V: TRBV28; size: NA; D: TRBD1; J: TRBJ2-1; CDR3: CAICPEGQNYNEQFF; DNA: TGTGCCATCTGTCCCGAGGGACAGAACTACAATGAGCAGTTCTTC
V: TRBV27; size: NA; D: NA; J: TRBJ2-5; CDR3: CASSFRGQSSQETQYF; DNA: TGTGCCAGCAGTTTTAGGGGCCAGAGCAGTCAAGAGACCCAGTACTTC
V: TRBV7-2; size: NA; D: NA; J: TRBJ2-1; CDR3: CASSLASTIEQFF; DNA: TGTGCCAGCAGCTTAGCGTCAACTATTGAGCAGTTCTTC
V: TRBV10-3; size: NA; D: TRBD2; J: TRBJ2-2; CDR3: CASSGENTGELFF; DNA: TGTGCCAGTAGCGGGGAGAACACCGGGGAGCTGTTTTTT
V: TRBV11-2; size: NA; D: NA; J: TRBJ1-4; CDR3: CAIRGTNEKLFF; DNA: TGTGCCATAAGGGGAACTAATGAAAAACTGTTTTTT
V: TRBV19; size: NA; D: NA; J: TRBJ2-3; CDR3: CASRGYLTDTQYF; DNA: TGTGCCAGTAGGGGCTACCTCACAGATACGCAGTATTTT
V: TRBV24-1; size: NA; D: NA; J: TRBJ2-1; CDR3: CATSEQPWTGGYNEQFF; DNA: TGTGCCACCAGTGAGCAGCCCTGGACCGGGGGTTACAATGAGCAGTTCTTC
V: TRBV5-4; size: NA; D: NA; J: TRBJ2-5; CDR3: CASSLVGTPKETQYF; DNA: TGTGCCAGCAGCTTGGTTGGCACCCCCAAAGAGACCCAGTACTTC
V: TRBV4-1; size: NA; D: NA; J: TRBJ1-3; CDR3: CASSQDSGRGNTIYF; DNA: TGCGCCAGCAGCCAAGATTCGGGCAGGGGTAACACCATATATTTT
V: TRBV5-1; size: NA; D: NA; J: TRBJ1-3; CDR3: CASSLQGNPGNTIYF; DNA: TGCGCCAGCAGCCTTCAGGGGAACCCTGGAAACACCATATATTTT
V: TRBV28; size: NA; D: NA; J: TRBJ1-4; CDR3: CASSLGLSAGNEKLFF; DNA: TGTGCCAGCAGTTTAGGGTTAAGTGCGGGTAATGAAAAACTGTTTTTT
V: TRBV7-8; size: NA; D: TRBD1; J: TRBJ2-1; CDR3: CASSSTTGTGWDNEQFF; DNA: TGTGCCAGCAGCTCCACCACCGGGACAGGTTGGGACAATGAGCAGTTCTTC
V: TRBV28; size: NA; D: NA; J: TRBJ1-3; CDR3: CASKWRPSSGNTIYF; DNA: TGTGCCAGCAAATGGAGGCCCTCCTCTGGAAACACCATATATTTT
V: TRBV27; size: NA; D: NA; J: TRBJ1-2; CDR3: CASSLFPGIGYTF; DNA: TGTGCCAGCAGTTTATTCCCTGGCATTGGCTACACCTTC
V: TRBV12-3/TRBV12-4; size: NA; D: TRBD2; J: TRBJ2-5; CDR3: CASRPSGQETQYF; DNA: TGTGCCAGCAGACCTAGCGGGCAAGAGACCCAGTACTTC
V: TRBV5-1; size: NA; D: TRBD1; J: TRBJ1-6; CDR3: CASSSTGTASLDPNSPLHF; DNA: TGCGCCAGCAGCTCTACCGGGACAGCATCCCTAGACCCGAATTCACCCCTCCACTTT
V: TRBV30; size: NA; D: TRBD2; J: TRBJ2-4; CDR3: CAWSPTGRGPNIQYF; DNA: TGTGCCTGGAGCCCAACCGGGAGGGGTCCAAACATTCAGTACTTC
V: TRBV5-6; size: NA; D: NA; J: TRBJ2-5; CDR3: CASSLAPTGGETQYF; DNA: TGTGCCAGCAGCTTGGCCCCAACTGGCGGAGAGACCCAGTACTTC
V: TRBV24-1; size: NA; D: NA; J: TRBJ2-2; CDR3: CATSLAGSGELFF; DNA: TGTGCCACCAGTTTGGCAGGGTCCGGGGAGCTGTTTTTT
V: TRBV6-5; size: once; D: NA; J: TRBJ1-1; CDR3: CASNTQMNTEAFF; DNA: TGTGCCAGCAACACCCAAATGAACACTGAAGCTTTCTTT
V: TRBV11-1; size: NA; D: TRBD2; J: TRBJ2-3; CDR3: CASSRITSEHTDTQYF; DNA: TGTGCCAGCAGCCGTATTACTAGCGAACACACAGATACGCAGTATTTT
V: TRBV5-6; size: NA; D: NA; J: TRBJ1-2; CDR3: CASSFRGANYGYTF; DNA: TGTGCCAGCAGCTTCCGGGGGGCTAACTATGGCTACACCTTC
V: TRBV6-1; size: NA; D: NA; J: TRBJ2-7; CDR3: CASSEGGLAYEQYF; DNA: TGTGCCAGCAGTGAAGGTGGGCTTGCCTACGAGCAGTACTTC
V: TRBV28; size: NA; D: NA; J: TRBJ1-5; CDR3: CASRPQGGSNQPQHF; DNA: TGTGCCAGCAGGCCCCAAGGGGGTAGCAATCAGCCCCAGCATTTT
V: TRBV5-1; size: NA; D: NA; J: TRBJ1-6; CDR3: CASSLGGDSPLHF; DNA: TGCGCCAGCAGCTTGGGGGGGGATTCACCCCTCCACTTT
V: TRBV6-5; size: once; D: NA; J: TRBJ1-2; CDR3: CASSFSGDGYTF; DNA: TGTGCCAGCAGTTTTTCAGGGGACGGCTACACCTTC
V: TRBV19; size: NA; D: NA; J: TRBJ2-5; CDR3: CASSTSDMPQETQYF; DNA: TGTGCCAGTAGTACTTCTGACATGCCCCAAGAGACCCAGTACTTC